The following is a T cell receptor (beta chain) sequence with its context. This sample is part of a study of blood T cell repertoires in COVID-19. Study at large: Acute-phase and convalescent COVID-19 samples originated in the United States, Italy and Spain. In each case, the material was cDNA or gDNA derived from T cells, B-cell-depleted T cells, or PBMCs.

Some clones are missing from TCRdb's copy, which holds only in-frame ones; the method was immunoSEQ multiplex PCR. The table shows some 400,000 clones, with roughly nine tenths occurring only once. The CDR3 runs 13 residues. In germline, CDR1 is SGHRS, CDR2 YFSETQ. V was clipped by 3 bases and J by 1 base, with 7 bases between them. This sequence was found in a woman in her twenties or thirties who had recovered from COVID-19. The chain combines TRBV5-1 with TRBJ1-1; D not certain. The sequenced material came from PBMCs or T cells enriched from blood (not recorded which). The CDR3 here is CASSYNKNTEAFF. CDR3 in DNA: TGCGCCAGCAGCTACAACAAGAACACTGAAGCTTTCTTT.